This T cell receptor (beta chain) originates from a study of blood T cells in healthy people across ages. Study-level points and caveats: Unknown CMV status may confound age-related changes in expanded clones.

Sample donors were healthy Caucasian individuals that came from Russia, aged 6 to 90. PBMCs were isolated at a quantity of at least 7 million per sample. With each sample, at least 6 micrograms of total RNA were extracted. The authors ran a second PCR of roughly 6 to 12 cycles using a sample-barcoded 5' primer and a J-beta primer mix. TCRdb recomputed calls from the 5' RACE reads with MiXCR, one row per CDR3 protein. Found here are approximately 800,000 distinct CDR3 sequences, about half of them singletons; the top ten hold 15% to 20%. Only a few counts were recorded for this clonotype. Its cognate antigen is unknown. This CDR3 comprises 13 residues. V lost 3 bases and J lost 4, with 7 bases in between. Per the germline V gene, CDR1 is LNHDA and CDR2 is SQIVND (reference sequence).

Sequencing was done on a sample of blood. This TCR was sampled from a man at least 80 years old in good health. The chain carries TRBV19 and TRBJ2-1; weak D call: TRBD1 (5 bases). The CDR3 loop reads CASSMTDYNEQFF. The CDR3 DNA sequence: TGTGCCAGTAGTATGACAGATTACAATGAGCAGTTCTTC.